This entry is about one TCR beta chain. As yet, its antigen is unknown. cDNA molecules carried unique molecular identifiers, and template switching added a universal primer site. TCRdb independently ran MiXCR on the 5' RACE reads; one entry per CDR3 protein. The repertoire holds approximately 1.8 million distinct CDR3 sequences, with 32% as singletons. V lost 6 bases, J lost 2 bases, and 17 bases lay in between. The CDR3 has 16 amino acids. These data are taken from a study of identical twins. Study findings and constraints: Where beta out-of-frame sequences were concerned, excess twin sharing was weaker. There was an excess of low generation probability in the out-of-frame alpha sequences that twins shared.

This chain links TRBV12-3 or TRBV12-4 with TRBJ1-5, with D unresolved. This TCR derives from a newborn girl in good health. The sample comprised cord blood. CDR3: CASRNSGRSGNQPQHF. The DNA for the CDR3 is TGTGCCAGCAGGAATAGTGGCAGGTCGGGCAATCAGCCCCAGCATTTT.